The 19 T cell receptor beta chains below all came from one sample that was sequenced in a study of pediatric ulcerative colitis. Libraries were prepared by immunoSEQ multiplex PCR; TCRdb keeps only in-frame clonotypes and omits some of them. This sample has roughly 37,000 clones, with approximately 82% found just once. Material: blood. Receptor source: a girl aged 10 to 17 with moderate ulcerative colitis.

The chain combines TRBV5-4 with TRBJ1-4, with 9 bases lining up with TRBD1. The V gene's germline CDR1 is SGHNT and CDR2 YYREEE (reference sequence). The ends lost 3 bases at V and 3 bases at J; junction bases unmatched: 9. This CDR3 is built from 17 residues. CDR3 in DNA: TGTGCCAGCAGCTACCGCGGGACAGGGCTTCCTAATGAAAAACTGTTTTTT. Translation gives CASSYRGTGLPNEKLFF.

The chain has TRBV7-8 and TRBJ1-6; possible D gene TRBD1, 5 bases. Trimming stripped 6 bases from V and 9 bases from J, with 15 bases between. The CDR3 has 14 residues. CDR1 and CDR2 (germline): SGHVS, FQNEAQ. CDR3 loop: CASRDLGVRSPLHF. DNA for the CDR3: TGTGCCAGCAGGGACCTGGGGGTTCGTTCACCCCTCCACTTT. Full variable domain (remainder filled in from reference TRBV7-8 and TRBJ1-6): GAGVSQSPRYKVAKRGQDVALRCDPISGHVSLFWYQQALGQGPEFLTYFQNEAQLDKSGLPSDRFFAERPEGSVSTLKIQRTQQEDSAVYLCASRDLGVRSPLHFGNGTRLTVT.

The chain joins TRBV7-2 to TRBJ2-3, with 11 bases aligning to TRBD2. The CDR3 totals 19 residues. Germline CDR1 SGHTA, CDR2 FQGNSA. V lost 2 bases, J lost 8 bases, and 18 bases stayed unmatched. CDR3 amino acids: CASSLFPIAGGPVAGTQYF. CDR3 nucleotide sequence: TGTGCCAGCAGCTTATTCCCCATAGCGGGGGGGCCGGTGGCCGGTACGCAGTATTTT.

CDR3 sequence reads: CASSPNPGQTTRERADTQYF. Here the CDR3 DNA reads TGTGCCAGCAGCCCTAACCCGGGACAGACCACCCGTGAGAGAGCAGATACGCAGTATTTT. The chain combines TRBV28 with TRBJ2-3; 7 positions match TRBD1. The CDR3 runs to 20 residues. The germline gives CDR1 MDHEN, CDR2 SYDVKM. After removal of 6 bases from V and 4 bases from J, the junction contained 25 bases not matched to a gene.

This rearrangement joins TRBV7-8 to TRBJ2-3; 12 bases fit TRBD2. This CDR3 is built from 17 residues. Germline V gives CDR1 SGHVS, CDR2 FQNEAQ. Losses at the gene ends were 6 bases for V and 5 bases for J; bases not matched to a gene: 12. DNA for the CDR3: TGTGCCAGCAGAAGGGTACGACTAGCGGGAGCAGAAGATACGCAGTATTTT. It codes for CASRRVRLAGAEDTQYF.

The chain links TRBV30 to TRBJ2-7, with D possibly matching TRBD2 (5 bases). The CDR3 extends over 17 amino acids. Per germline, CDR1 GTSNPN and CDR2 SVGIG (reference sequence). V lost 5 bases to trimming and J lost 3 bases, with 26 bases between them. The CDR3 protein is CAWEAPLGWPEGYEQYF. In nucleotides, the CDR3 is TGTGCCTGGGAGGCACCCCTAGGGTGGCCCGAGGGCTACGAGCAGTACTTC.

This clone was detected once. This chain links TRBV19 with TRBJ2-1; a possible D gene is TRBD2 (5 bases). Germline V gives CDR1 LNHDA, CDR2 SQIVND (reference sequence). V was cut by 8 bases and J by 3 bases, with 17 bases left in between. This CDR3 is 15 amino acids long. The CDR3 loop is CASAITGYLYNEQFF. The CDR3 nucleotides are TGTGCCAGTGCCATAACGGGATACCTCTACAATGAGCAGTTCTTC. The full variable domain, with the rest looked up from reference TRBV19 and TRBJ2-1, is DGGITQSPKYLFRKEGQNVTLSCEQNLNHDAMYWYRQDPGQGLRLIYYSQIVNDFQKGDIAEGYSVSREKKESFPLTVTSAQKNPTAFYLCASAITGYLYNEQFFGPGTRLTVL.

The J gene is TRBJ2-5, the V gene TRBV15, with TRBD2 matching over 12 bases. V lost 0 bases to trimming and J lost 1 base; unmatched junction nucleotides: 12. This CDR3 contains 20 residues. Per germline, CDR1 LNHNV and CDR2 YYDKDF (reference sequence). CDR3 amino acids: CATSRDWLAGGLAGQETQYF. CDR3 DNA sequence: TGTGCCACCAGCAGAGATTGGCTAGCGGGGGGGCTGGCCGGCCAAGAGACCCAGTACTTC.

The table lists this clone with a few counts. The V gene is TRBV4-1, the J gene TRBJ1-2; D perhaps matches TRBD1 (6 bases). The CDR3 loop spans 16 amino acids. The V end was cut by 1 base, the J end by 1 base, with 13 bases between. Germline V gives CDR1 MGHRA, CDR2 YSYEKL. The CDR3 protein is CASSQVKGVGNYGYTF. The CDR3 nucleotides read TGCGCCAGCAGCCAAGTCAAGGGGGTAGGTAACTATGGCTACACCTTC.

The genes are TRBV18 and TRBJ1-5, with a possible D match to TRBD1 (6 bases). The CDR3 is 16 residues long. CDR1 is KGHSH, CDR2 LQKENI, per germline. Trimming removed 1 base at V and 1 base at J, with 11 bases between. As DNA, the CDR3 is TGTGCCAGCTCACCACGATCTCAGGGGAGCAATCAGCCCCAGCATTTT. It is translated as CASSPRSQGSNQPQHF.

This chain uses TRBV13 with TRBJ2-5; 10 bases are shared with TRBD1. The CDR3 spans 17 residues. The V gene end was trimmed by 5 bases and the J gene end by 5 bases; junction bases not matched to a gene: 14. Germline CDR1 PRHDT, CDR2 FYEKMQ (reference sequence). The CDR3 loop reads CASSRIGGDRGRETQYF. The CDR3 nucleotides read TGTGCCAGCAGCCGGATAGGAGGGGACAGGGGTCGGGAGACCCAGTACTTC.

The gene calls are TRBV13 and TRBJ2-1; D call uncertain. The V and J ends lost 1 base and 9 bases respectively, with 7 bases between them. CDR3 length equals 12 residues. Germline assignment: CDR1 PRHDT and CDR2 FYEKMQ (reference sequence). The CDR3 here is CASSLARGEQFF. CDR3 nucleotides: TGTGCCAGCAGCTTAGCCCGCGGTGAGCAGTTCTTC.

The chain uses TRBV28 and TRBJ2-1; possibly TRBD1 for D (6 bases). CDR1 and CDR2 (germline): MDHEN, SYDVKM. The CDR3 consists of 16 residues. Between the trimmed V and J ends, which lost 1 base and 0 bases, there was a span of 10 bases. The DNA of the CDR3 is TGTGCCAGCAGTTTATATACAGGGAGCTCCTACAATGAGCAGTTCTTC. It translates to CASSLYTGSSYNEQFF.

This chain links TRBV10-3 with TRBJ2-1; TRBD1 matches 7 bases. This CDR3 comprises 12 residues. Per the germline V gene, CDR1 is ENHRY and CDR2 is SYGVKD. Trimming cost V 2 bases and J 9 bases; bases outside gene matches: 1. CDR3 loop: CAISEGDSEQFF. The CDR3 DNA is TGTGCCATCAGTGAGGGGGACAGTGAGCAGTTCTTC.

This chain joins TRBV18 and TRBJ2-3; possible D gene TRBD1, 6 bases. Per germline, CDR1 KGHSH and CDR2 LQKENI. With 3 bases removed from V and 0 bases from J, the gap between germline ends came to 13 bases. This CDR3 region has 16 residues. CDR3 coding DNA: TGTGCCAGCTCACCCCAAACGGGACAAAGCACAGATACGCAGTATTTT. Amino acid sequence: CASSPQTGQSTDTQYF.

The V gene is TRBV12-5, the J gene TRBJ2-2; possibly TRBD2 for D (7 bases). There are 14 residues in the CDR3. V lost 5 bases, J lost 3 bases, and 10 bases lay in between. Germline V gene lookup returns CDR1 LGHNT and CDR2 FRNRAP. In nucleotides, the CDR3 is TGTGCTAGTGGTATAGGGGGGGACACCGGGGAGCTGTTTTTT. Amino acids: CASGIGGDTGELFF. Filled out from reference TRBV12-5 and TRBJ2-2, the complete variable domain reads DARVTQTPRHKVTEMGQEVTMRCQPILGHNTVFWYRQTMMQGLELLAYFRNRAPLDDSGMPKDRFSAEMPDATLATLKIQPSEPRDSAVYFCASGIGGDTGELFFGEGSRLTVL.

V usage is TRBV7-9 and J usage is TRBJ2-7; no reliable D call. The length of the CDR3 is 12 residues. Trimming shortened V by 5 bases and J by 3 bases, and 8 bases separated the two germline ends. The germline V gene has CDR1 SEHNR and CDR2 FQNEAQ (reference sequence). This chain's CDR3 is CASSGNYYEQYF. CDR3 in DNA: TGTGCCAGCAGCGGTAATTACTACGAGCAGTACTTC.

This clone showed up just a few times. The chain is built from TRBV7-8 and TRBJ2-2; either TRBD1 or TRBD2 may supply D (5 bases each). Trimming shortened V by 3 bases and J by 0 bases, and 11 bases separated the two germline ends. This CDR3 has 16 amino acids. The germline CDR1 and CDR2 sequences are SGHVS and FQNEAQ. Written as DNA, the CDR3 is TGTGCCAGCAGCTTCGGGACGGCGGCGAACACCGGGGAGCTGTTTTTT. It yields the protein CASSFGTAANTGELFF.

The chain combines TRBV5-1 with TRBJ2-5; 8 bases agree with TRBD1. CDR3 size: 14 residues. Per germline, CDR1 SGHRS and CDR2 YFSETQ. Unmatched junction bases numbered 4, after V lost 2 bases and J lost 4 bases. The CDR3 DNA reads TGCGCCAGCAGCTTAAAACAGGGGGGAGAGACCCAGTACTTC. Protein product: CASSLKQGGETQYF.